This TCR beta chain comes out of a study of T cell responses to AZD1222 COVID-19 vaccine. This clone was recorded only once. Sequencing was performed with immunoSEQ multiplex PCR; in TCRdb, only in-frame clones are kept and a portion is missing. The table records more than 120,000 clones, around 84% of them present only once. The sequenced sample was peripheral blood, obtained 28 days after the second AZD1222 dose. This TCR derives from an adult who received the AZD1222 COVID-19 vaccine.

CDR3 sequence (DNA): TGTGCCAGCAGGCCCAACAGGGACTATGGCTACACCTTC. Translating gives CASRPNRDYGYTF. The rearrangement links TRBV6-5 to TRBJ1-2; possibly TRBD1 for D (6 bases). The CDR3 loop spans 13 amino acids. Trimming removed 6 bases from V and 3 bases from J, with 11 bases in between. From germline, CDR1 is MNHEY and CDR2 SVGAGI.